This T cell receptor (beta chain) was found in a study of memory CD4+ T cells and cytomegalovirus serostatus. Per the study methods: After removing out-of-frame reads, 2 million to 2.5 million distinct TCRbeta sequences remained. Only in-frame clones appear in the TCRdb table, and some are missing; sequencing was by immunoSEQ multiplex PCR. That table gives V, J and clone size, and the DNA gave D and trimming. This repertoire shows 75,000 to 95,000 clones, 65% to 85% found once; its top ten account for around 0.78%. Study-wide findings and caveats: CD4+ memory repertoires contained about two fifths of the roughly 150 reported CMV TCRbeta sequences.

V lost 7 bases and J lost 8, with 18 bases in between. The CDR3 runs 15 residues. The germline V gene has CDR1 MNHEY and CDR2 SVGAGI. As concerns this clone: Its target is unknown.

The sort gate was single viable CD3+CD4+CD8-CD45RO+ cells for memory CD4+ T cells. Serum IgG to CMV pp150, pp28, p38 and p52 defined serostatus. This TCR came from an adult in good health and CMV-seronegative. Sequencing input: memory CD4+ T cells from blood. The V gene is TRBV6-5, the J gene TRBJ2-6; D is perhaps TRBD1 (5 bases). The CDR3 nucleotides are TGTGCCAGCACCAAACAGGCACTGGTGACCAACGTCCTGACTTTC. Its translation: CASTKQALVTNVLTF.